These 26 T cell receptor beta chains were all obtained from the same sample, sequenced in a study of blood T cell repertoires in COVID-19. Measured with immunoSEQ multiplex PCR; TCRdb has only the in-frame clones, and not every one. The profile covers 200,000 to 300,000 clones, with 80% to 95% appearing a single time and 0.8% to 0.95% taken by the ten largest. Sample: peripheral blood. These receptors all come from a man aged 25 to 40 with COVID-19, enrolled during active disease.

V usage is TRBV28 and J usage is TRBJ1-6, with TRBD1 matching 7 bases. The germline CDR1 and CDR2 sequences are MDHEN and SYDVKM. J gave up 4 bases and V 6 bases, and 18 bases lay outside the gene matches. The CDR3 runs to 19 residues. The CDR3 is CASRHPPEYGTDYNSPLHF. The CDR3 nucleotides read TGTGCCAGCAGACATCCACCCGAGTACGGGACAGATTATAATTCACCCCTCCACTTT.

The chain recombines TRBV6-5 with TRBJ1-2, with 10 bases that match TRBD1. Trimming at V came to 7 bases and at J to 5 bases, leaving 7 bases not matched to a gene. The CDR3 sequence is 14 residues long. Germline CDR1 is MNHEY and CDR2 is SVGAGI. In DNA form, the CDR3 reads TGTGCCAGCAAAGACAGGGGGCCATGGTATGGCTACACCTTC. Its translation: CASKDRGPWYGYTF.

The chain couples TRBV18 to TRBJ1-2; 9 nucleotides match TRBD1. CDR1 and CDR2 from the germline V gene are KGHSH and LQKENI. This CDR3 spans 13 amino acids. V dropped 4 bases and J dropped 3; count of bases not matched to a gene: 0. CDR3 loop: CASSRDRDYGYTF. CDR3 nucleotide sequence: TGTGCCAGCTCACGGGACAGGGACTATGGCTACACCTTC.

The V gene is TRBV7-9, the J gene TRBJ2-5, with 8 bases that match TRBD1. This CDR3 has 14 amino acids. The germline V gene encodes CDR1 SEHNR and CDR2 FQNEAQ (reference sequence). The ends lost 3 bases at V and 5 bases at J; junction bases unmatched: 5. The CDR3 nucleotides read TGTGCCAGCAGCTTCTGGACAGGGTTCGAGACCCAGTACTTC. Protein sequence: CASSFWTGFETQYF.

This clone was observed once. The V gene is TRBV6-5, the J gene TRBJ1-2; TRBD1 is a possible D gene (6 bases). The CDR3 extends over 14 amino acids. Germline CDR1 reads MNHEY; CDR2 reads SVGAGI. V was trimmed by 6 bases and J by 0 bases, leaving 11 bases between them. CDR3 region: CASRSGTTNYGYTF. CDR3 in DNA: TGTGCCAGCAGATCCGGGACAACTAACTATGGCTACACCTTC.

This chain joins TRBV6-5 and TRBJ1-4; TRBD1 is a possible D gene (6 bases). The V gene's germline CDR1 is MNHEY and CDR2 SVGAGI. With 0 bases removed from V and 10 bases from J, the gap between germline ends came to 18 bases. CDR3 length: 16 amino acids. CDR3 sequence (DNA): TGTGCCAGCAGTTACTCCCTTATCAAGACAGGAGTAAAACTGTTTTTT. Translated: CASSYSLIKTGVKLFF.

V gene TRBV6-5 combines with J gene TRBJ1-2; no reliable D call. Germline-derived CDR1 and CDR2 are MNHEY and SVGAGI. V lost 0 bases and J lost 8, with 10 bases in between. The CDR3 sequence is 13 residues long. For the CDR3, the DNA is TGTGCCAGCAGTTACTCCTACAGTCGGGGCTACACCTTC. It translates to CASSYSYSRGYTF.

The chain uses TRBV27 and TRBJ1-6; TRBD1 might be the D (6 bases). The CDR3 is 15 amino acids. Per the germline V gene, CDR1 is MNHEY and CDR2 is SMNVEV (reference sequence). V dropped 8 bases and J dropped 8 bases, with 19 bases sitting between them. The CDR3 sequence is CASCFLQGADSPLHF. The CDR3 DNA reads as TGTGCCAGCTGCTTCTTACAGGGCGCCGATTCACCCCTCCACTTT.

The chain couples TRBV5-1 to TRBJ1-2; D possibly corresponds to TRBD1 (6 bases). The ends were cut back, 4 bases at V and 0 bases at J, with 19 bases in the middle. The CDR3 is 17 residues long. CDR1 SGHRS and CDR2 YFSETQ come from the germline V gene. The CDR3 nucleotides read TGCGCCAGCAGCCCCTACATGGCAGGGGCTGCTAACTATGGCTACACCTTC. This sequence encodes CASSPYMAGAANYGYTF.

The V call is TRBV19, the J call TRBJ1-6; 9 nucleotides align to TRBD1. The CDR3 is 15 amino acids. Trimming took 5 bases from V and 10 from J; bases not matched to a gene: 9. Germline V gene data show CDR1 as LNHDA and CDR2 as SQIVND (reference sequence). CDR3 in amino acids: CASSPWDREGSPLHF. The CDR3 nucleotides read TGTGCCAGTAGTCCCTGGGACAGGGAGGGCTCACCCCTCCACTTT.

The rearrangement links TRBV7-3 to TRBJ2-1, with TRBD1 as a possible D gene (6 bases). This CDR3 has 16 amino acids. The V end was cut by 5 bases, the J end by 5 bases, with 19 bases between. In germline, CDR1 is SGHTA, CDR2 FQGTGA. The CDR3 spells CASSARAGQSNNEQFF. The CDR3 DNA reads as TGTGCCAGCAGCGCGAGGGCCGGACAGAGTAACAATGAGCAGTTCTTC.

The gene calls are TRBV23-1 and TRBJ2-5; D is undetermined. TRBV23-1 is labeled an ORF, and its function is uncertain. CDR3 size: 14 residues. The ends were cut back, 0 bases at V and 2 bases at J, with 7 bases in the middle. In DNA, the CDR3 is TGCGCCAGCAGTCAATCCGGCAGGCAAGAGACCCAGTACTTC. It translates to CASSQSGRQETQYF.

The chain joins TRBV25-1 to TRBJ1-2; 8 nucleotides line up with TRBD1. The trim removed 3 bases at V and 9 bases at J, leaving 6 bases unmatched. The CDR3 is 13 amino acids. CDR1 and CDR2 from the germline V gene are MGHDK and SYGVNS. CDR3 loop: CASSDRTGTSYTF. The CDR3 DNA reads as TGTGCCAGCAGTGACAGGACAGGGACGAGCTACACCTTC.

This chain connects TRBV6-4 to TRBJ1-2, with D hard to call. Germline V gene lookup returns CDR1 MRHNA and CDR2 SNTAGT. V gave up 6 bases and J gave up 4 bases, with 18 bases separating them. The CDR3 runs to 15 residues. CDR3 DNA sequence: TGTGCCAGCAGCCAGGAGTCGGGGTCGCCCTATGGCTACACCTTC. Translating it yields CASSQESGSPYGYTF.

The chain carries TRBV7-3 and TRBJ2-3; 8 positions agree with TRBD2. The V gene's germline CDR1 is SGHTA and CDR2 FQGTGA. With 5 bases clipped from V and 1 base from J, the junction kept 8 bases outside the gene matches. This CDR3 is 16 amino acids long. CDR3 sequence reads: CASSPTATSGTDTQYF. Written as DNA, the CDR3 is TGTGCCAGCAGCCCCACCGCGACTAGCGGCACAGATACGCAGTATTTT.

The V call is TRBV29-1, the J call TRBJ2-2, with D perhaps matching TRBD2 (6 bases). V was cut by 6 bases and J by 0 bases, with 11 bases left in between. This CDR3 has 14 amino acids. Germline assignment: CDR1 SQVTM and CDR2 ANQGSEA. The CDR3 bases are TGCAGCGTACGGGACTCCGCGAACACCGGGGAGCTGTTTTTT. It specifies CSVRDSANTGELFF.

The rearrangement joins TRBV6-5 to TRBJ1-5; 10 bases align to TRBD1. This CDR3 is 14 amino acids long. V was clipped by 6 bases and J by 5 bases; unmatched bases: 4. Germline CDR1 is MNHEY and CDR2 is SVGAGI. CDR3 sequence reads: CASRGGTGDQPQHF. The DNA of the CDR3 is TGTGCCAGCAGAGGCGGGACAGGGGATCAGCCCCAGCATTTT.

The rearrangement uses TRBV29-1 and TRBJ1-2; TRBD1 aligns across 7 bases. From germline, CDR1 is SQVTM and CDR2 ANQGSEA. Trimming at V came to 4 bases and at J to 4 bases, leaving 3 bases not matched to a gene. The CDR3 spans 12 residues. The CDR3 nucleotides are TGCAGCGTTGGCGACAGGGTCTATGGCTACACCTTC. As protein: CSVGDRVYGYTF.

Only a few counts were recorded for this clone. This rearrangement joins TRBV24-1 to TRBJ1-3; TRBD1 agrees at 8 bases. The CDR3 loop spans 16 amino acids. From germline, CDR1 is KGHDR and CDR2 SFDVKD. With 9 bases clipped from V and 0 bases from J, the junction kept 9 bases outside the gene matches. The CDR3 DNA follows: TGTGCCACCCAAACAGGGGGGCACAGCTCTGGAAACACCATATATTTT. It codes for CATQTGGHSSGNTIYF.

This chain connects TRBV18 to TRBJ1-1; D not certain. The germline gives CDR1 KGHSH, CDR2 LQKENI. V lost 3 bases to trimming and J lost 5 bases, with 10 bases between them. The CDR3 extends over 13 amino acids. The CDR3 nucleotides are TGTGCCAGCTCACCGGTCGGAGGAACTGAAGCTTTCTTT. It encodes CASSPVGGTEAFF.

The chain has TRBV5-1 and TRBJ1-4; 10 bases line up with TRBD1. Germline V gene sequence: CDR1 SGHRS, CDR2 YFSETQ. The CDR3 has 15 residues. Unmatched junction bases numbered 4, after V lost 0 bases and J lost 8 bases. DNA of the CDR3: TGCGCCAGCAGCTTGGGACAGGGGGCTAGGGAAAAACTGTTTTTT. It translates to CASSLGQGAREKLFF.

The chain joins TRBV7-9 to TRBJ2-1, with D uncertain. The germline V gene has CDR1 SEHNR and CDR2 FQNEAQ (reference sequence). V was cut by 2 bases and J by 5 bases, with 7 bases left in between. The length of the CDR3 is 13 residues. CDR3 residues: CASSLTLDNEQFF. CDR3 coding DNA: TGTGCCAGCAGCTTAACCTTAGACAATGAGCAGTTCTTC. The entire variable domain, with the rest obtained from reference TRBV7-9 and TRBJ2-1, is as follows: DTGVSQNPRHKITKRGQNVTFRCDPISEHNRLYWYRQTLGQGPEFLTYFQNEAQLEKSRLLSDRFSAERPKGSFSTLEIQRTEQGDSAMYLCASSLTLDNEQFFGPGTRLTVL.

The chain carries TRBV18 and TRBJ1-2, with D possibly TRBD1 on 6 matching bases. The CDR3 has 13 residues. Between the trimmed V and J ends, which lost 4 bases and 8 bases, there was a span of 14 bases. Germline V lookup: CDR1 KGHSH, CDR2 LQKENI. For the CDR3, the DNA is TGTGCCAGCTCACGGGCCCAGAGGGGGGGCTACACCTTC. Protein product: CASSRAQRGGYTF.

The chain combines TRBV4-1 with TRBJ1-2, with D maybe TRBD1 (6 bases). V was pared by 1 base and J by 2 bases, with 8 bases between. Germline assignment: CDR1 MGHRA and CDR2 YSYEKL. The CDR3 has 14 amino acids. CDR3 coding DNA: TGCGCCAGCAGCCAAGCACAGGGCAACTATGGCTACACCTTC. Amino acid sequence: CASSQAQGNYGYTF.

The chain has TRBV5-1 and TRBJ2-5, with 10 positions matching TRBD2. The V and J ends lost 0 bases and 4 bases, in that order; junction bases with no gene match: 6. The CDR3 is 16 residues long. Germline values: CDR1 SGHRS, CDR2 YFSETQ. CDR3 bases: TGCGCCAGCAGCTTGGCTGCTAGCGGGGGACTAGAGACCCAGTACTTC. Its translation: CASSLAASGGLETQYF.

Notes on this clone: The identical CDR3 is also encoded by other nucleotide sequences in the sample. The V call is TRBV29-1, the J call TRBJ2-5; TRBD1 matches 9 bases. After removal of 6 bases from V and 2 bases from J, the junction contained 1 base not matched to a gene. Per the germline V gene, CDR1 is SQVTM and CDR2 is ANQGSEA. The CDR3 contains 12 residues. The CDR3 protein is CSVGQGQETQYF. As DNA, the CDR3 is TGCAGCGTAGGACAGGGGCAAGAGACCCAGTACTTC.